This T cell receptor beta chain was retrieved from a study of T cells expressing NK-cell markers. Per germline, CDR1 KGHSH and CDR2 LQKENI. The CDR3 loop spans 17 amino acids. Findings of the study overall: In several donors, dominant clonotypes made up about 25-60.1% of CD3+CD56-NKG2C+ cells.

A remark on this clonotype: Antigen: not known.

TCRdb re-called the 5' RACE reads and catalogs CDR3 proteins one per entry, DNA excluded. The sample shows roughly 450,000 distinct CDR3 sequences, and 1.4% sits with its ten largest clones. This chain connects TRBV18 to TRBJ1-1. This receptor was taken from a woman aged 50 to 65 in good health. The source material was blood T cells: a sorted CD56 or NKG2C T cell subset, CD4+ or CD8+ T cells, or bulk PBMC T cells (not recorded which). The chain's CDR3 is CASSPPSRLGQNTEAFF.